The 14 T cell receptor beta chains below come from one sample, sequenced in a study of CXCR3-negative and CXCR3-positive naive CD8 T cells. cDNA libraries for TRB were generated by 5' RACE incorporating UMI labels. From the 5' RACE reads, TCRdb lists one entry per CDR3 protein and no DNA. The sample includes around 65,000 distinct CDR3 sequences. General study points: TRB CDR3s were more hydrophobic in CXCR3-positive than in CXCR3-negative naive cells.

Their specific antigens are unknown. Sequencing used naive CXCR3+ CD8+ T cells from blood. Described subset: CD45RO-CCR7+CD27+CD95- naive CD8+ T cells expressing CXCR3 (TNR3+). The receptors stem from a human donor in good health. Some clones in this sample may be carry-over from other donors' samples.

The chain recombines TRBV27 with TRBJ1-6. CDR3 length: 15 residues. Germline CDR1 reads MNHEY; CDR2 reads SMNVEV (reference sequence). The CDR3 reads CASSLSGSYNSPLHF.

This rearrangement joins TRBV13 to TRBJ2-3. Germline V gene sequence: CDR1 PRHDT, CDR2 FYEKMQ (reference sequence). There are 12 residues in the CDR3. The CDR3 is CASSSHPDTQYF.

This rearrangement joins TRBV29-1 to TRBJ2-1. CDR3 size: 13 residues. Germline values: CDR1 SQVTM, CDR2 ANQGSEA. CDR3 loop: CSVVLGSQYEQFF.

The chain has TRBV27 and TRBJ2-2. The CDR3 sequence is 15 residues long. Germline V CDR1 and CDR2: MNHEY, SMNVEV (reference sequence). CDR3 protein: CASSSQFANTGELFF.

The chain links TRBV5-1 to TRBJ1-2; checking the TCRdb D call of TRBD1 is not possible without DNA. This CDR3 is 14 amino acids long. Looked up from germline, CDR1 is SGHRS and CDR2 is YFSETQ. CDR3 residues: CASRQPGDVYGYTF.

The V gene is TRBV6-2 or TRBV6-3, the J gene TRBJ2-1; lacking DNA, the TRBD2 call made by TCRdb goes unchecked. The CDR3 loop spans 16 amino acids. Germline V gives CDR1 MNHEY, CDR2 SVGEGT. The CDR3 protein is CASSYRIERGYNEQFF.

The CDR3 spells CASSLPYGAGINTEAFF. This chain connects TRBV7-9 to TRBJ1-1; TCRdb's D call, TRBD1, is unchecked because there is no DNA. The germline V gene encodes CDR1 SEHNR and CDR2 FQNEAQ (reference sequence). The CDR3 totals 17 residues.

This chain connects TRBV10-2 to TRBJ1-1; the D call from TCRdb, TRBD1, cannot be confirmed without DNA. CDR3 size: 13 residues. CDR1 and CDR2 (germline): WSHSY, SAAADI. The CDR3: CASKGAMNTEAFF.

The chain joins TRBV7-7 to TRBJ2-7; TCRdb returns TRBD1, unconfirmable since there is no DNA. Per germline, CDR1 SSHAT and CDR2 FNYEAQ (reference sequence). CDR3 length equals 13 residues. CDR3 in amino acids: CASSMGQGYEQYF.

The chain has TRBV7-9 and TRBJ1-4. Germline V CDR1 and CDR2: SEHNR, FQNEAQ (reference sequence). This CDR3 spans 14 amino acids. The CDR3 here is CASSLALSNEKLFF.

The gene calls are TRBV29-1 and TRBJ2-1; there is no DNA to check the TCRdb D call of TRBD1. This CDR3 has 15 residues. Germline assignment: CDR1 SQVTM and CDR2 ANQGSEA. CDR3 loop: CSVGPGTPPYNEQFF.

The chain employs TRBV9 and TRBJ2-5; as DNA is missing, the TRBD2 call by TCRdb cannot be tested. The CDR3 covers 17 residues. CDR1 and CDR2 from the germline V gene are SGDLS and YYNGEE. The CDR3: CASSVDPSGGAQETQYF.

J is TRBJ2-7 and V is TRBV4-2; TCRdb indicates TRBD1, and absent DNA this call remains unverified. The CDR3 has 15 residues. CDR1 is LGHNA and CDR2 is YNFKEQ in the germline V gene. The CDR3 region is CASSQDGDGEDEQYF.

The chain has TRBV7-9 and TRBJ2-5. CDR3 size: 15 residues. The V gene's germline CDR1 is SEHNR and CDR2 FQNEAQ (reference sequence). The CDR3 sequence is CASSLVDSIQETQYF.